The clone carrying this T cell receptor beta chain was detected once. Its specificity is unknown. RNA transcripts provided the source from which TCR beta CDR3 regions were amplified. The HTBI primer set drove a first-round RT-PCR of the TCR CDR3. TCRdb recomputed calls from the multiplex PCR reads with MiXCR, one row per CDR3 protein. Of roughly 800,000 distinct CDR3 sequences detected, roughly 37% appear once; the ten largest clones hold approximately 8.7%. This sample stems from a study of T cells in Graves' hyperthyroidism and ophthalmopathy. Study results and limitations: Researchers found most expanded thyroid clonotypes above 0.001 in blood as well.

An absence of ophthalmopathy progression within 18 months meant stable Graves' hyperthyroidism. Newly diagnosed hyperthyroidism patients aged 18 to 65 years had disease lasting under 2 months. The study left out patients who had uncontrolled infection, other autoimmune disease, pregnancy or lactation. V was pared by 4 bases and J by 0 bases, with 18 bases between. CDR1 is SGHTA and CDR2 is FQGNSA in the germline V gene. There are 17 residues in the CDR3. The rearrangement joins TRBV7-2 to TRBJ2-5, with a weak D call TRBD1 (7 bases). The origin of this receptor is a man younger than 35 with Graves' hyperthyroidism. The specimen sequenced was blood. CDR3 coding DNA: TGTGCCAGCAGCTCAGTCGCGGGACAGCTAGACCAAGAGACCCAGTACTTC. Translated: CASSSVAGQLDQETQYF. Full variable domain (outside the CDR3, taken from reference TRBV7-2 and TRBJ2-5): GAGVSQSPSNKVTEKGKDVELRCDPISGHTALYWYRQSLGQGLEFLIYFQGNSAPDKSGLPSDRFSAERTGGSVSTLTIQRTQQEDSAVYLCASSSVAGQLDQETQYFGPGTRLLVL.